This entry features one T cell receptor beta chain sequence. The antigen remains undetermined. The sample originates from a study of cytomegalovirus exposure and HLA in healthy donors. Regarding the study as a whole: An analysis that came later showed most CMV-associated TCR beta chains appearing HLA-restricted. Among TCR beta chains, those listed as cytomegalovirus-associated numbered some 160.

In the PCR, 60 Vbeta and 13 Jbeta primers were used. The table came from immunoSEQ multiplex PCR; TCRdb's copy has only in-frame clones and leaves some out. Seen here are about 180,000 clones, 76% observed once, and the top ten hold around 2.3%. J gave up 2 bases and V 6 bases, and 9 bases lay outside the gene matches. The germline gives CDR1 SGHAT, CDR2 FQNNGV. The CDR3 length is 17 residues. This receptor was taken from a woman aged 25-40 years in good health and CMV-seropositive. This chain joins TRBV11-2 and TRBJ2-2, with 10 bases matching TRBD2. The specimen was PBMCs. CDR3 sequence (DNA): TGTGCCAGCAGGTGGGCTAGCGGGGGCCTCAACACCGGGGAGCTGTTTTTT. This sequence encodes CASRWASGGLNTGELFF.